The clone carrying this T cell receptor (beta chain) was counted once. The data are from a study of blood T cell repertoires in COVID-19. Method: immunoSEQ multiplex PCR; TCRdb's copy keeps in-frame clones and lacks some. The table records around 200,000 clones, around nine tenths of them present only once. There are 13 residues in the CDR3. With 8 bases clipped from V and 6 bases from J, the junction kept 5 bases outside the gene matches. Germline V CDR1 and CDR2: MNHNY, SVGAGI (reference sequence). The chain combines TRBV6-6 with TRBJ2-1, with 9 bases that match TRBD2. The origin of this receptor is a man in his 70s with acute or convalescent COVID-19. Sequencing was carried out using peripheral blood. The CDR3 DNA follows: TGTGCCAGCGTACGGCGGGGGGGCAATGAGCAGTTCTTC. This translates into CASVRRGGNEQFF.